This T cell receptor beta chain derives from a study of blood T cell repertoires in COVID-19. Method: immunoSEQ multiplex PCR; TCRdb's copy keeps in-frame clones and lacks some. The sample has roughly 100,000 clones; 85% to 90% are singletons. Trimming pared 6 bases from V and 7 bases from J, leaving 15 bases between. The CDR3 has 13 residues. This clone was seen once. This receptor was identified in a human donor in a cohort sampled during active COVID-19. The chain couples TRBV12-3 or TRBV12-4 to TRBJ1-2, with D possibly being TRBD1 (5 bases). Sequencing was carried out using peripheral blood. The CDR3 nucleotides read TGTGCCAGCAGAGATACCAGGGTACGTGGCTACACCTTC. It yields the protein CASRDTRVRGYTF.